Shown below are 22 T cell receptor beta chains from a single sample sequenced in a study of OX40 agonist ivuxolimab in advanced cancers. TCRdb keeps only in-frame clones here, not all; method: immunoSEQ multiplex PCR. The sample consists of 82,000 or so clones, 80% to 95% of them appearing once. The sample in question was CD4+ or CD8+ T cells sorted from blood, obtained in a trial of the OX40 agonist ivuxolimab. These receptors were taken from an adult with an advanced solid tumor such as melanoma, head and neck, liver or kidney cancer.

Of note for this clone: The identical CDR3 is also encoded by other nucleotide sequences in the sample. This rearrangement joins TRBV5-1 to TRBJ2-5; D may be TRBD1 or TRBD2 (5 bases each). Germline V gene data show CDR1 as SGHRS and CDR2 as YFSETQ. CDR3 length: 15 residues. V was pared by 0 bases and J by 2 bases, with 11 bases between. The CDR3 DNA follows: TGCGCCAGCAGCTTGGCGGGGACCCCTCAAGAGACCCAGTACTTC. Translating gives CASSLAGTPQETQYF.

The chain has TRBV7-9 and TRBJ1-2; D gene uncertain. Trimming pared 3 bases from V and 0 bases from J, leaving 5 bases between. Per germline, CDR1 SEHNR and CDR2 FQNEAQ (reference sequence). The CDR3 is 13 residues long. The CDR3 here is CASSFASNYGYTF. In DNA, the CDR3 is TGTGCCAGCAGCTTCGCATCTAACTATGGCTACACCTTC.

The rearrangement uses TRBV18 and TRBJ2-5; D remains ambiguous. Germline V CDR1 and CDR2: KGHSH, LQKENI. This CDR3 region has 15 residues. V was cut by 2 bases and J by 1 base, with 11 bases left in between. The CDR3 here is CASSPRSGLQETQYF. In DNA, the CDR3 is TGTGCCAGCTCACCAAGATCGGGCCTCCAAGAGACCCAGTACTTC.

The chain joins TRBV6-5 to TRBJ2-1; the D gene could be TRBD1 or TRBD2 (5 bases each). The length of the CDR3 is 11 residues. CDR1 MNHEY and CDR2 SVGAGI come from the germline V gene. V lost 6 bases and J 9 bases, leaving 9 bases between the germline ends. CDR3 DNA sequence: TGTGCCAGCAGACGTGGGGGTGAGCAGTTCTTC. Residues: CASRRGGEQFF.

This chain joins TRBV9 and TRBJ1-2, with D possibly matching TRBD1 (6 bases). Germline CDR1 SGDLS, CDR2 YYNGEE. The CDR3 loop spans 15 amino acids. Trimming stripped 4 bases from V and 6 bases from J, with 19 bases between. The CDR3 coding sequence is TGTGCCAGCAGCCCAGAGCCCCCGGGGGACAATGGCTACACCTTC. This translates into CASSPEPPGDNGYTF.

This chain uses TRBV5-1 with TRBJ1-2; 8 bases are shared with TRBD1. The germline V gene has CDR1 SGHRS and CDR2 YFSETQ. V was clipped by 4 bases and J by 4 bases; unmatched bases: 6. This CDR3 spans 14 amino acids. The chain's CDR3 is CASSPRGRGYGYTF. The DNA of the CDR3 is TGCGCCAGCAGCCCCAGGGGGCGCGGCTATGGCTACACCTTC.

This chain links TRBV5-5 with TRBJ2-5; unclear D gene. The CDR3 consists of 12 residues. V was trimmed by 1 base and J by 3 bases, leaving 4 bases between them. CDR1 SGHKS and CDR2 YYEKEE come from the germline V gene (reference sequence). The CDR3 DNA is TGTGCCAGCAGCTTGTTAGAAGAGACCCAGTACTTC. Its translation: CASSLLEETQYF.

The V and J genes are TRBV9 and TRBJ2-1; 9 positions agree with TRBD2. The CDR3 contains 15 residues. CDR1 SGDLS and CDR2 YYNGEE come from the germline V gene. J lost 8 bases, V lost 0 bases, and 6 bases had no gene match. This CDR3 is CASSVGSGGFYEQFF. For the CDR3, the DNA is TGTGCCAGCAGCGTAGGAAGCGGGGGGTTCTATGAGCAGTTCTTC.

The chain joins TRBV6-5 to TRBJ1-5, with D perhaps TRBD1 (6 bases). Germline V gives CDR1 MNHEY, CDR2 SVGAGI. V dropped 6 bases and J dropped 7 bases, with 13 bases sitting between them. The CDR3 totals 13 residues. The CDR3 loop is CASRPGEGQPQHF. CDR3 DNA sequence: TGTGCCAGCAGGCCAGGGGAAGGACAGCCCCAGCATTTT.

The gene calls are TRBV6-6 and TRBJ1-1; D is unresolved. The CDR3 loop spans 11 amino acids. Germline CDR1 is MNHNY and CDR2 is SVGAGI (reference sequence). Trimming shortened V by 6 bases and J by 4 bases, and 6 bases separated the two germline ends. CDR3 DNA sequence: TGTGCCAGCAGCCGGCCCACTGAAGCTTTCTTT. Amino acids: CASSRPTEAFF.

The rearrangement joins TRBV9 to TRBJ1-3; 7 nucleotides agree with TRBD1. This CDR3 spans 16 amino acids. Trimming at V came to 1 base and at J to 4 bases, leaving 8 bases not matched to a gene. CDR1 is SGDLS and CDR2 is YYNGEE in the germline V gene. The DNA for the CDR3 is TGTGCCAGCAGCGTATCACCAGGGGGGGACGGAAACACCATATATTTT. It codes for CASSVSPGGDGNTIYF.

The CDR3 reads CASSSSYEQYF. The CDR3 DNA sequence: TGTGCCAGCAGCTCCTCCTACGAGCAGTACTTC. V is TRBV5-4 and J is TRBJ2-7; D uncertain. The CDR3 spans 11 residues. Germline CDR1 SGHNT, CDR2 YYREEE (reference sequence). V was clipped by 3 bases and J by 0 bases, with 1 base between them.

The V call is TRBV6-1, the J call TRBJ1-5; maybe TRBD1 (6 bases). Germline V gene data show CDR1 as MNHNS and CDR2 as SASEGT. This CDR3 is 14 amino acids long. Trimming left V 6 bases short and J 0 bases short, with 9 bases between. The CDR3 nucleotides read TGTGCCAGCAGCGGGACACGTAGCAATCAGCCCCAGCATTTT. Protein: CASSGTRSNQPQHF.

This clone is a singleton in its sample. The gene calls are TRBV11-2 and TRBJ2-3, with D maybe TRBD2 (5 bases). The CDR3 runs 15 residues. Trimming cost V 2 bases and J 1 base, with 10 bases left between them. Germline V gene lookup returns CDR1 SGHAT and CDR2 FQNNGV. The CDR3 nucleotides are TGTGCCAGCAGCTTATCGGGGTTCGGCACAGATACGCAGTATTTT. Amino acid sequence: CASSLSGFGTDTQYF.

This chain joins TRBV30 and TRBJ1-3; TRBD1 might be the D (5 bases). CDR3 length: 13 residues. The ends were cut back, 0 bases at V and 9 bases at J, with 12 bases in the middle. Germline V gives CDR1 GTSNPN, CDR2 SVGIG (reference sequence). CDR3 protein: CAWSVRQTPTIYF. The DNA of the CDR3 is TGTGCCTGGAGTGTACGACAGACGCCCACCATATATTTT.

This clone has only a few counts. The J gene is TRBJ2-1, the V gene TRBV6-4; weak D call: TRBD1 (6 bases). V lost 11 bases, J lost 2 bases, and 13 bases lay in between. The CDR3 consists of 13 residues. CDR1 MRHNA and CDR2 SNTAGT come from the germline V gene. The CDR3 region is CAGRKGAYNEQFF. DNA of the CDR3: TGTGCCGGACGGAAGGGGGCCTACAATGAGCAGTTCTTC.

The CDR3 coding sequence is TGTGCCAGCAGCTTAGGAACCGCTAGCACAGATACGCAGTATTTT. Translating it yields CASSLGTASTDTQYF. The rearrangement joins TRBV7-3 to TRBJ2-3; no definite D call. Germline-derived CDR1 and CDR2 are SGHTA and FQGTGA. The length of the CDR3 is 15 residues. V was trimmed by 2 bases and J by 0 bases, leaving 9 bases between them.

CDR3 in amino acids: CASSLTSGLGTGELFF. Here the CDR3 DNA reads TGTGCCAGCAGCTTAACATCCGGGCTAGGCACCGGGGAGCTGTTTTTT. V and J are TRBV7-3 and TRBJ2-2; D remains ambiguous. The V gene lost 0 bases and the J gene lost 4 bases, with 12 bases spanning the gap. Per the germline V gene, CDR1 is SGHTA and CDR2 is FQGTGA. CDR3 size: 16 residues. Full variable domain (outside the CDR3, taken from reference TRBV7-3 and TRBJ2-2): GAGVSQTPSNKVTEKGKYVELRCDPISGHTALYWYRQSLGQGPEFLIYFQGTGAADDSGLPNDRFFAVRPEGSVSTLKIQRTERGDSAVYLCASSLTSGLGTGELFFGEGSRLTVL.

This clone was recorded only once. The chain uses TRBV27 and TRBJ1-4; D is perhaps TRBD1 (5 bases). CDR3 size: 16 residues. CDR1 is MNHEY, CDR2 SMNVEV, per germline (reference sequence). V was trimmed by 1 base and J by 4 bases, leaving 13 bases between them. The CDR3 reads CASSLWQGGLNEKLFF. The CDR3 region has the DNA TGTGCCAGCAGTTTATGGCAGGGAGGGCTTAATGAAAAACTGTTTTTT. Full variable domain (rest looked up from reference TRBV27 and TRBJ1-4): EAQVTQNPRYLITVTGKKLTVTCSQNMNHEYMSWYRQDPGLGLRQIYYSMNVEVTDKGDVPEGYKVSRKEKRNFPLILESPSPNQTSLYFCASSLWQGGLNEKLFFGSGTQLSVL.

The DNA for the CDR3 is TGTGCCAGCAGCTTAACCGGAGATACGCAGTATTTT. It encodes CASSLTGDTQYF. The chain employs TRBV7-3 and TRBJ2-3, with D hard to call. Germline CDR1 and CDR2: SGHTA and FQGTGA. The V end was cut by 0 bases, the J end by 5 bases, with 3 bases between. This CDR3 has 12 residues.

The chain joins TRBV5-3 to TRBJ2-3; TRBD1 agrees at 8 bases. TRBV5-3 counts as an open reading frame of uncertain function. Trimming cost V 1 base and J 6 bases; bases outside gene matches: 10. The CDR3 totals 16 residues. The CDR3 spells CARSLNRPYRGDTQYF. CDR3 coding DNA: TGTGCCAGAAGCTTGAACCGCCCCTACAGGGGGGATACGCAGTATTTT.

This rearrangement joins TRBV7-6 to TRBJ2-2; no clear D. Trimming took 2 bases from V and 4 from J, leaving 11 bases between them. CDR3 length: 15 residues. Per germline, CDR1 SGHVS and CDR2 FNYEAQ. CDR3 in amino acids: CASSLFLPGTGELFF. The CDR3, as DNA: TGTGCCAGCAGCTTATTCTTACCCGGCACCGGGGAGCTGTTTTTT.